The entry that follows covers one T cell receptor (beta chain) sequence. The protocol was immunoSEQ multiplex PCR, while the TCRdb copy is restricted to in-frame clones and leaves out a portion. The repertoire holds around 100,000 clones, with over 95% as singletons. The germline gives CDR1 LGHNT, CDR2 FRNRAP. V was pared by 3 bases and J by 12 bases, with 15 bases between. The CDR3 is made up of 12 amino acids. The data are from a study of technical replicates of blood from a few donors. The receptor was derived from a human donor in good health. The chain joins TRBV12-5 to TRBJ2-7; a possible D gene is TRBD2 (5 bases). Sequencing was performed on T cells isolated from PBMCs. The DNA of the CDR3 is TGTGCTAGTGGTTTCGGAGGCGGACCTGGGTACTTC. Protein product: CASGFGGGPGYF.